This passage covers 14 T cell receptor beta chains from one sample sequenced in a study of OX40 agonist ivuxolimab in advanced cancers. Assay: immunoSEQ multiplex PCR; the TCRdb copy retains only in-frame clones and omits some. The table shows about 46,000 clones, with 88% occurring only once. Sequenced here: CD4+ or CD8+ T cells sorted from blood, sampled in a trial of the OX40 agonist ivuxolimab. These receptors all come from an adult with an advanced solid tumor such as melanoma, head and neck, liver or kidney cancer.

The chain couples TRBV19 to TRBJ1-2, with a tentative D call TRBD1 (6 bases). Trimming took 9 bases from V and 8 from J, leaving 13 bases between them. This CDR3 has 11 residues. Germline V lookup: CDR1 LNHDA, CDR2 SQIVND (reference sequence). In nucleotides, the CDR3 is TGTGCCAGCACAGCGAGGGGGGGCTACACCTTC. This codes for CASTARGGYTF.

The chain joins TRBV5-6 to TRBJ2-5; 7 nucleotides agree with TRBD1. V lost 1 base and J lost 3; bases outside the gene matches: 3. CDR3 size: 14 residues. CDR1 is SGHDT, CDR2 YYEEEE, per germline. The CDR3 nucleotides read TGTGCCAGCAGCTTGCAGGGGGTGGAAGAGACCCAGTACTTC. It specifies CASSLQGVEETQYF.

This chain joins TRBV6-6 and TRBJ1-3; D is possibly TRBD1 (5 bases). V was pared by 0 bases and J by 0 bases, with 9 bases between. Germline V gene lookup returns CDR1 MNHNY and CDR2 SVGAGI (reference sequence). The CDR3 extends over 16 amino acids. This CDR3 reads CASSYSDMNSGNTIYF. DNA for the CDR3: TGTGCCAGCAGTTACTCGGACATGAACTCTGGAAACACCATATATTTT.

The J gene is TRBJ2-5, the V gene TRBV20-1; tentatively, D is TRBD1 or TRBD2 (5 bases each). Germline CDR1 is DFQATT and CDR2 is SNEGSKA (reference sequence). The CDR3 is made up of 11 amino acids. The CDR3 is CVGTDQETQYF. The DNA of the CDR3 is TGCGTGGGGACCGACCAAGAGACCCAGTACTTC.

The V gene is TRBV9, the J gene TRBJ2-7; TRBD2 might be the D (5 bases). Trimming cost V 4 bases and J 3 bases, with 11 bases left between them. The CDR3 is made up of 13 amino acids. Germline CDR1 and CDR2: SGDLS and YYNGEE. The CDR3 bases are TGTGCCAGCAGCAGCGGCCTTAACTACGAGCAGTACTTC. Protein: CASSSGLNYEQYF.

J is TRBJ1-3 and V is TRBV7-8; 8 nucleotides line up with TRBD1. Germline values: CDR1 SGHVS, CDR2 FQNEAQ. Losses at the gene ends were 6 bases for V and 0 bases for J; bases not matched to a gene: 7. The length of the CDR3 is 16 residues. The CDR3: CASSGTGTSSGNTIYF. In nucleotides, the CDR3 is TGTGCCAGCAGTGGGACAGGAACCTCCTCTGGAAACACCATATATTTT.

This chain connects TRBV9 to TRBJ2-2; D is unresolved. Trimming shortened V by 5 bases and J by 2 bases, and 10 bases separated the two germline ends. This CDR3 contains 14 residues. The V gene's germline CDR1 is SGDLS and CDR2 YYNGEE. CDR3 residues: CASREDPNTGELFF. The CDR3 DNA follows: TGTGCCAGCAGAGAAGACCCAAACACCGGGGAGCTGTTTTTT.

In its sample, this clone was seen a few times. The V and J genes are TRBV14 and TRBJ1-5; no reliable D call. The CDR3 contains 13 residues. In germline, CDR1 is SGHDN, CDR2 FVKESK. Between the trimmed V and J ends, which lost 3 bases and 6 bases, there was a span of 9 bases. CDR3 nucleotides: TGTGCCAGCAGCCACGTCGAAGGTCAGCCCCAGCATTTT. Protein product: CASSHVEGQPQHF.

This clone was detected only once. DNA of the CDR3: TGTGCCAGCAGTCAAGACAGAGGCCGCGACACTGAAGCTTTCTTT. Translation gives CASSQDRGRDTEAFF. J is TRBJ1-1 and V is TRBV6-5; D possibly corresponds to TRBD1 (5 bases). The germline V gene encodes CDR1 MNHEY and CDR2 SVGAGI. There are 15 residues in the CDR3. The V end lost 5 bases, the J end lost 3 bases, and 16 bases lay between the germline ends.

This clone was seen just once. CDR3 sequence (DNA): TGTGCCAGCAGCTTAAGGGGGCTAGCCGGGGAGCTGTTTTTT. It is translated as CASSLRGLAGELFF. The chain employs TRBV7-3 and TRBJ2-2, with D possibly TRBD1 on 6 matching bases. Germline assignment: CDR1 SGHTA and CDR2 FQGTGA. The CDR3 loop spans 14 amino acids. V dropped 1 base and J dropped 6 bases, with 9 bases sitting between them.

The V gene is TRBV21-1, the J gene TRBJ1-5. TRBV21-1 is flagged as a pseudogene. CDR3 length: 20 amino acids. CDR3 nucleotide sequence: TGTGCCAGCAGCAAATACCAAAGCGGGACACCAAAAGGTAGCAATCAGCCCCAGCATTTT. Translation gives CASSKYQSGTPKGSNQPQHF.

Written as DNA, the CDR3 is TGCAGCGTTGACGGGACAGGCAGCAATGAGCAGTTCTTC. Protein sequence: CSVDGTGSNEQFF. The chain is built from TRBV29-1 and TRBJ2-1, with 8 positions matching TRBD1. Germline loops: CDR1 SQVTM, CDR2 ANQGSEA. J gave up 6 bases and V 3 bases, and 4 bases lay outside the gene matches. The CDR3 spans 13 residues.

As regards this clone: One end of the junction does not line up with germline, which may come from a read error. This chain links TRBV7-7 with TRBJ2-5, with TRBD1 as a possible D gene (7 bases). The length of the CDR3 is 15 residues. Germline lookup yields CDR1 SSHAT and CDR2 FNYEAQ (reference sequence). DNA for the CDR3: TGTGCTAGCAGCTTAGCGGCAGGGGGACAAGAGACCCAGTACTTC. This gives the protein CASSLAAGGQETQYF.

The chain has TRBV7-9 and TRBJ2-2; 7 bases line up with TRBD1. CDR1 and CDR2 (germline): SEHNR, FQNEAQ (reference sequence). The length of the CDR3 is 13 residues. The V segment lost 4 bases and the J segment 4 bases; nucleotides outside the gene matches: 0. Here the CDR3 reads CASSYRGTGELFF. CDR3 nucleotide sequence: TGTGCCAGCAGCTACAGGGGCACCGGGGAGCTGTTTTTT.